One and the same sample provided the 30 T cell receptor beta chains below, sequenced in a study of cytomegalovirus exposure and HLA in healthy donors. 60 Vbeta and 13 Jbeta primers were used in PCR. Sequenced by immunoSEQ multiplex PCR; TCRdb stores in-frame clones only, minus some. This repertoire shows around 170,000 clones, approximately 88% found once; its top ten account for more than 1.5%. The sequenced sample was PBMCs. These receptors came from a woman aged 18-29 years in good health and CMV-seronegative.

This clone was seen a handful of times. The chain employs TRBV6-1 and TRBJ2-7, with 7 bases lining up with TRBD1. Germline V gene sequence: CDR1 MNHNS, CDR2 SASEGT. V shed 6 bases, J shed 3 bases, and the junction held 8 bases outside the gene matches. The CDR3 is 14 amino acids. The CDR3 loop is CASRPRQGYYEQYF. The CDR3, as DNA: TGTGCCAGCAGGCCCCGACAGGGTTACTACGAGCAGTACTTC.

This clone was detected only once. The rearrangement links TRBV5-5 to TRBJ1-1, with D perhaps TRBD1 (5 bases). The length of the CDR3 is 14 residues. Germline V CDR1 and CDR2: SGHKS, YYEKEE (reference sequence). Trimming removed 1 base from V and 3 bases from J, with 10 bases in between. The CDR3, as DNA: TGTGCCAGCAGCTTGTTACCAGGGTACACTGAAGCTTTCTTT. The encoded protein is CASSLLPGYTEAFF.

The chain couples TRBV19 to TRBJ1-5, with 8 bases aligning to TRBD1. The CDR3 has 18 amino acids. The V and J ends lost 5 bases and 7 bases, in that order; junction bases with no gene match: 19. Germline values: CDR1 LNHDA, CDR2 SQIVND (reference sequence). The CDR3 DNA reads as TGTGCCAGTAGTTCCGGTCACCGTTACGGACAGGGATTACAGCCCCAGCATTTT. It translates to CASSSGHRYGQGLQPQHF.

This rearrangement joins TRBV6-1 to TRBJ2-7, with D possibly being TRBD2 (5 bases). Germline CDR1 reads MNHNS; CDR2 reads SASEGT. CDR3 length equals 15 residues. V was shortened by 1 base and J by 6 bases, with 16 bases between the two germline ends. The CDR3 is CASSEGRGPRREQYF. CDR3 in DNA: TGTGCCAGCAGTGAAGGTCGGGGTCCCAGACGCGAGCAGTACTTC.

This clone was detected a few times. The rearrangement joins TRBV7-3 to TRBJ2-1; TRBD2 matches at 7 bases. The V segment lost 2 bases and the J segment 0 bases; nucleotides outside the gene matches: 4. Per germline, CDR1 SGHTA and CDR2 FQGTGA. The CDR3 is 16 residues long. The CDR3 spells CASSLALAASYNEQFF. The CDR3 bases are TGTGCCAGCAGCTTAGCGCTAGCGGCCTCCTACAATGAGCAGTTCTTC.

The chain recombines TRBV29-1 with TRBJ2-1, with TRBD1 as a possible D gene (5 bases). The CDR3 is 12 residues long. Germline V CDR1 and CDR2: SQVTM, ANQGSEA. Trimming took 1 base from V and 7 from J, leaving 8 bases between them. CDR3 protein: CSVEVRVNEQFF. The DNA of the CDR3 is TGCAGCGTTGAAGTCAGGGTGAATGAGCAGTTCTTC.

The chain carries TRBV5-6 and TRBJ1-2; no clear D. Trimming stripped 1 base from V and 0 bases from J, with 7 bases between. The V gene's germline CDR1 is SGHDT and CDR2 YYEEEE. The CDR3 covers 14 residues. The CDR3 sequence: CASSLRGANYGYTF. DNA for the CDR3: TGTGCCAGCAGCTTGCGGGGAGCTAACTATGGCTACACCTTC.

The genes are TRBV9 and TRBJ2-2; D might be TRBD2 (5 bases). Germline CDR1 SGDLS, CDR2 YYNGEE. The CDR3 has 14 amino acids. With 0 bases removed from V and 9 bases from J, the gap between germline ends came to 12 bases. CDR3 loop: CASSVEGAARELFF. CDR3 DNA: TGTGCCAGCAGCGTAGAAGGAGCGGCCCGGGAGCTGTTTTTT. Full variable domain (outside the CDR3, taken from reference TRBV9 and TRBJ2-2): DSGVTQTPKHLITATGQRVTLRCSPRSGDLSVYWYQQSLDQGLQFLIQYYNGEERAKGNILERFSAQQFPDLHSELNLSSLELGDSALYFCASSVEGAARELFFGEGSRLTVL.

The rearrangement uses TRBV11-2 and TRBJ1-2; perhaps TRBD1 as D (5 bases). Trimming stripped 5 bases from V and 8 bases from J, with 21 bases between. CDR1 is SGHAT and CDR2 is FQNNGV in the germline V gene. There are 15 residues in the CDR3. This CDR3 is CASSGGQGMFRGYTF. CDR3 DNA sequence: TGTGCCAGCAGCGGAGGGCAGGGTATGTTCCGCGGCTACACCTTC.

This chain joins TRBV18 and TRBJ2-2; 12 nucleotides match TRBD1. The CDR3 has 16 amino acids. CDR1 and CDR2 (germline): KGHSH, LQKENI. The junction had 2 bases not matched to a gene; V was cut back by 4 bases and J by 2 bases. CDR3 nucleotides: TGTGCCAGCTCACTGGGACAGGGGGCCAACACCGGGGAGCTGTTTTTT. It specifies CASSLGQGANTGELFF.

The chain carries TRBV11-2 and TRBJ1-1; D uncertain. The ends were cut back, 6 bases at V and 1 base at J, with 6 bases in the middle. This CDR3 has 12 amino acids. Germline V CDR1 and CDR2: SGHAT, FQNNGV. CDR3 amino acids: CASSHGNTEAFF. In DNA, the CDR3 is TGTGCCAGCAGTCACGGGAACACTGAAGCTTTCTTT.

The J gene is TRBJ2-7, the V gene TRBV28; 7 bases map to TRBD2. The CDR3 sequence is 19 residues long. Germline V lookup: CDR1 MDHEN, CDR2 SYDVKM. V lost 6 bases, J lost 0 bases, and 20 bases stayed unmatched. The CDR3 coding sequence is TGTGCCAGCAGCCTAGCGGACCCATCTACCGGGACGGTCTCCTACGAGCAGTACTTC. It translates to CASSLADPSTGTVSYEQYF.

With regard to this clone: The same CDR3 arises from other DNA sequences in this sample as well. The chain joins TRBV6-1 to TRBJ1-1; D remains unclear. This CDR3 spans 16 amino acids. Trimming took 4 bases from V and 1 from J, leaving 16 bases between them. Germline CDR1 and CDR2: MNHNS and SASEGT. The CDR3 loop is CASSGPATVRNTEAFF. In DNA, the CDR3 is TGTGCCAGCAGTGGACCCGCAACAGTCAGGAACACTGAAGCTTTCTTT.

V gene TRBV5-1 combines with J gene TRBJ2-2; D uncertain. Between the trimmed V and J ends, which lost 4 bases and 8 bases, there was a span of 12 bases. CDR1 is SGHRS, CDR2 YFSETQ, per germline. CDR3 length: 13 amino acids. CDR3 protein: CASSLVEEGELFF. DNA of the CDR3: TGCGCCAGCAGCCTGGTTGAGGAGGGGGAGCTGTTTTTT. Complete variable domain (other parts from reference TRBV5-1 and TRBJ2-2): KAGVTQTPRYLIKTRGQQVTLSCSPISGHRSVSWYQQTPGQGLQFLFEYFSETQRNKGNFPGRFSGRQFSNSRSEMNVSTLELGDSALYLCASSLVEEGELFFGEGSRLTVL.

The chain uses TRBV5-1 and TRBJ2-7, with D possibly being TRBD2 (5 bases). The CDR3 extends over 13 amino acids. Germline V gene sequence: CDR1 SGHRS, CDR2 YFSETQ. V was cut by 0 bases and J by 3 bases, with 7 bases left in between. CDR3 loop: CASSLAGVYEQYF. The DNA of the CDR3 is TGCGCCAGCAGCTTGGCCGGGGTCTACGAGCAGTACTTC.

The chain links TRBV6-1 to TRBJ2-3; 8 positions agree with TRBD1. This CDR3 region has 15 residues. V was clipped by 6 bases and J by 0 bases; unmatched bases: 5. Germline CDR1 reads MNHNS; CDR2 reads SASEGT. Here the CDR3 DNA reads TGTGCCAGCAGCAACAGGGGGTTCAGCACAGATACGCAGTATTTT. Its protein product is CASSNRGFSTDTQYF.

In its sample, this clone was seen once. The CDR3 DNA sequence: TGTGCCTGGAGTGTACCAGGCTCCCTAGCCAAAAACATTCAGTACTTC. Translating gives CAWSVPGSLAKNIQYF. The V gene is TRBV30, the J gene TRBJ2-4; D unclear. The ends were cut back, 0 bases at V and 0 bases at J, with 12 bases in the middle. CDR3 length: 16 residues. Germline V CDR1 and CDR2: GTSNPN, SVGIG (reference sequence).

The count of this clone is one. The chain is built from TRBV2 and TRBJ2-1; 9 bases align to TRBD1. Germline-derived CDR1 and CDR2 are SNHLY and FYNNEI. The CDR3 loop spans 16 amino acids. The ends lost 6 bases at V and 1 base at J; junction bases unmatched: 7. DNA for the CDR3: TGTGCCAGCAGCCCCGGGACAGGGAGATCCTACAATGAGCAGTTCTTC. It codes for CASSPGTGRSYNEQFF.

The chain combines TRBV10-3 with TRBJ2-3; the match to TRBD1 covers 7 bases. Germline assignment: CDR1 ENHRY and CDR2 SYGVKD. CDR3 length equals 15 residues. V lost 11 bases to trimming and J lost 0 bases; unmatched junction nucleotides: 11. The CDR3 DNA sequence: TGTGCCCCACTCCCGGGACAGTCTAGCACAGATACGCAGTATTTT. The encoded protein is CAPLPGQSSTDTQYF.

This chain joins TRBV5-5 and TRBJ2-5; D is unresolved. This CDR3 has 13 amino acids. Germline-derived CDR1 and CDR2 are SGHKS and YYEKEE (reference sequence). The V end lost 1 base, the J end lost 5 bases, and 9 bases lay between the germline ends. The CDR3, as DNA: TGTGCCAGCAGCTTGCAGTTGAGGGAGACCCAGTACTTC. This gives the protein CASSLQLRETQYF.

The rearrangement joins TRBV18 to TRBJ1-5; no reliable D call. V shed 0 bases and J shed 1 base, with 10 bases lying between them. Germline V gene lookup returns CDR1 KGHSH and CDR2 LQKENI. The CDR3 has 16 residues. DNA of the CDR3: TGTGCCAGCTCACCACCGGGCAGGCCGAGCAATCAGCCCCAGCATTTT. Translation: CASSPPGRPSNQPQHF.

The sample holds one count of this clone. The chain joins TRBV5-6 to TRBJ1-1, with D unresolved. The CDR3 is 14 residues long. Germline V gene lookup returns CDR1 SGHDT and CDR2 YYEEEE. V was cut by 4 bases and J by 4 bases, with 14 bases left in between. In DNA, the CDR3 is TGTGCCAGCAGCCCGGACCTAGGGAGCACTGAAGCTTTCTTT. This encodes CASSPDLGSTEAFF.

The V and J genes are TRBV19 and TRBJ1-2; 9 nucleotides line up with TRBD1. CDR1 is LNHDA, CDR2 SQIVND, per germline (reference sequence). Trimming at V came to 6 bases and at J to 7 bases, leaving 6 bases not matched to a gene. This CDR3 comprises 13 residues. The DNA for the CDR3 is TGTGCCAGTAGAGGACAGGGACAGGGTGGCTACACCTTC. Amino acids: CASRGQGQGGYTF.

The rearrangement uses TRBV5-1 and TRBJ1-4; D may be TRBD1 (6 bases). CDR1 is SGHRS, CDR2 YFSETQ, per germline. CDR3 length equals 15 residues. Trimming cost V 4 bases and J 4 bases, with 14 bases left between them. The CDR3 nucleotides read TGCGCCAGCAGCACACAGGGCTTTGATAATGAAAAACTGTTTTTT. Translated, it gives CASSTQGFDNEKLFF.

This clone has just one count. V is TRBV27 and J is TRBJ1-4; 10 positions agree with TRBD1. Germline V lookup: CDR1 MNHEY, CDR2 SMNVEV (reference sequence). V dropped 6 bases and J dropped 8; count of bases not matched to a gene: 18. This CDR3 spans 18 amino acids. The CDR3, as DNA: TGTGCCAGCAGAGCAGGGACAGGGGTTATGATATATTCCGAAAAACTGTTTTTT. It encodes CASRAGTGVMIYSEKLFF.

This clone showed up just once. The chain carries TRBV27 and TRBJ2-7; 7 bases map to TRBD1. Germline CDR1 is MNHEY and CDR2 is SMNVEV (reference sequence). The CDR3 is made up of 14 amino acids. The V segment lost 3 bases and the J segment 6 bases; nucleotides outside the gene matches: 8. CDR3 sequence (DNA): TGTGCCAGCAGTTTTACAGGGGCCTCTGGCGAGCAGTACTTC. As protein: CASSFTGASGEQYF.

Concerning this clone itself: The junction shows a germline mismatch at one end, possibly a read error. This chain's CDR3 is CASSSPEGSNQPQHF. CDR3 nucleotide sequence: TGTGCCAGCTCATCACCGGAGGGAAGCAATCAGCCCCAGCATTTT. The rearrangement joins TRBV18 to TRBJ1-5; unclear D gene. Per the germline V gene, CDR1 is KGHSH and CDR2 is LQKENI. The CDR3 is 15 amino acids.

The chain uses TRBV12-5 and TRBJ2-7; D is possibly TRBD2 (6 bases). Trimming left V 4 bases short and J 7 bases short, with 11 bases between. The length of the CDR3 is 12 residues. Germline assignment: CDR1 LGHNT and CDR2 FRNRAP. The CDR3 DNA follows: TGTGCTAGTGGTTCACTGGCGGGAGAGCAGTACTTC. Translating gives CASGSLAGEQYF.

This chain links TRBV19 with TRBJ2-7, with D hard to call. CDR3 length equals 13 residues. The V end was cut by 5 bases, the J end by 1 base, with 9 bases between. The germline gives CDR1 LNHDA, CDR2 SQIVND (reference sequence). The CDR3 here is CASSARISYEQYF. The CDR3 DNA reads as TGTGCCAGTAGTGCCAGAATTTCCTACGAGCAGTACTTC.

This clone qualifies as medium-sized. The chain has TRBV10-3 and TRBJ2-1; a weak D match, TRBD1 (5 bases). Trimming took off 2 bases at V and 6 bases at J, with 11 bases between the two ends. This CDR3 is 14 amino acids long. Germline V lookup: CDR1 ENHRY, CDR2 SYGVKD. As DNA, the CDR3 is TGTGCCATCAGTGAGGGAACTACAGGCAATGAGCAGTTCTTC. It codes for CAISEGTTGNEQFF.